These 28 T cell receptor beta chains were sequenced from one sample in a study of shared clonotypes between healthy human individuals. The naive CD8 population came from CD45RO-negative cells selected for CCR7, without terminally differentiated effector memory CD45RA+ cells. Using immunoSEQ multiplex PCR, the repertoire was profiled, and TCRdb retains in-frame clones only, with some absent. The sample records approximately 2,000,000 clones, over 85% being singletons. The sample comprised naive CD8+ T cells from PBMCs. The receptors stem from a man between 18 and 35 years old in good health. Some clones in this sample may be carry-over from other donors' samples.

CDR3 sequence: CASRYWASGSLGEQYF. As DNA, the CDR3 is TGTGCCAGCAGATATTGGGCTAGCGGGAGTTTGGGTGAGCAGTACTTC. The chain links TRBV28 to TRBJ2-7; 10 bases line up with TRBD2. Germline V gene lookup returns CDR1 MDHEN and CDR2 SYDVKM. The CDR3 totals 16 residues. After removal of 6 bases from V and 7 bases from J, the junction contained 15 bases not matched to a gene.

The chain joins TRBV27 to TRBJ2-7, with 7 nucleotides matching TRBD2. Germline V gene data show CDR1 as MNHEY and CDR2 as SMNVEV (reference sequence). The CDR3 contains 14 residues. The ends lost 3 bases at V and 4 bases at J; junction bases unmatched: 6. The CDR3 coding sequence is TGTGCCAGCAGTTTCGGGGGGACGATGTACGAGCAGTACTTC. Its translation is CASSFGGTMYEQYF.

The chain is built from TRBV28 and TRBJ2-3; D is possibly TRBD1 or TRBD2 (6 bases each). Per the germline V gene, CDR1 is MDHEN and CDR2 is SYDVKM. The CDR3 spans 15 residues. V was shortened by 3 bases and J by 4 bases, with 14 bases between the two germline ends. Here the CDR3 reads CASSLERRGADTQYF. CDR3 DNA sequence: TGTGCCAGCAGTTTGGAGCGGAGGGGGGCAGATACGCAGTATTTT.

This chain connects TRBV28 to TRBJ2-7, with 7 positions matching TRBD1. V lost 8 bases and J lost 0; bases outside the gene matches: 4. The CDR3 contains 13 residues. From germline, CDR1 is MDHEN and CDR2 SYDVKM. The CDR3 DNA follows: TGTGCCAGCTCACGGGACAGCTCCTACGAGCAGTACTTC. Its translation: CASSRDSSYEQYF. The variable domain in full, completed from reference TRBV28 and TRBJ2-7, reads DVKVTQSSRYLVKRTGEKVFLECVQDMDHENMFWYRQDPGLGLRLIYFSYDVKMKEKGDIPEGYSVSREKKERFSLILESASTNQTSMYLCASSRDSSYEQYFGPGTRLTVT.

V and J are TRBV27 and TRBJ2-7, with D unclear. V lost 6 bases, J lost 1 base, and 10 bases lay in between. The CDR3 length is 13 residues. The germline V gene encodes CDR1 MNHEY and CDR2 SMNVEV (reference sequence). The CDR3 reads CASRLSNSYEQYF. CDR3 DNA: TGTGCCAGCAGACTCTCCAATTCCTACGAGCAGTACTTC.

This chain connects TRBV6-5 to TRBJ1-1; 9 nucleotides line up with TRBD1. Germline lookup yields CDR1 MNHEY and CDR2 SVGAGI. This CDR3 contains 14 residues. J was trimmed by 3 bases and V by 6 bases; bases with no gene match: 5. The CDR3 protein is CASRAGTGYTEAFF. The CDR3 DNA follows: TGTGCCAGCAGAGCCGGGACAGGGTACACTGAAGCTTTCTTT.

The gene calls are TRBV29-1 and TRBJ2-7; D possibly corresponds to TRBD2 (5 bases). From germline, CDR1 is SQVTM and CDR2 ANQGSEA. Trimming removed 3 bases at V and 6 bases at J, with 18 bases between. This CDR3 is built from 14 residues. CDR3 sequence (DNA): TGCAGCGTTGAGTTCGGGCCAATACGGGGCGAGCAGTACTTC. Translating gives CSVEFGPIRGEQYF.

V and J are TRBV2 and TRBJ1-4; TRBD1 is a possible D gene (5 bases). Trimming removed 7 bases at V and 8 bases at J, with 14 bases between. The CDR3 loop spans 13 amino acids. The germline CDR1 and CDR2 sequences are SNHLY and FYNNEI. The CDR3, as DNA: TGTGCCAGCAACGCAGGACATGGAGAAAAACTGTTTTTT. It translates to CASNAGHGEKLFF.

The chain recombines TRBV11-2 with TRBJ2-3; 10 nucleotides align to TRBD2. Trimming cost V 0 bases and J 6 bases; bases outside gene matches: 12. This CDR3 is built from 18 residues. Germline V gene data show CDR1 as SGHAT and CDR2 as FQNNGV. For the CDR3, the DNA is TGTGCCAGCAGCTTAGATCCTAGCGGGAGTATAGGGGTGGATACGCAGTATTTT. The encoded protein is CASSLDPSGSIGVDTQYF.

The chain joins TRBV5-4 to TRBJ1-1; maybe TRBD1 (5 bases). The V end was cut by 10 bases, the J end by 0 bases, with 7 bases between. Germline V gene sequence: CDR1 SGHNT, CDR2 YYREEE (reference sequence). The CDR3 runs to 11 residues. The CDR3 DNA sequence: TGTGCCGGAGGGGTGAACACTGAAGCTTTCTTT. Protein sequence: CAGGVNTEAFF.

V gene TRBV7-9 combines with J gene TRBJ1-4, with a tentative D call TRBD1 (5 bases). Germline loops: CDR1 SEHNR, CDR2 FQNEAQ (reference sequence). The V end lost 0 bases, the J end lost 7 bases, and 12 bases lay between the germline ends. The CDR3 has 15 residues. The CDR3, as DNA: TGTGCCAGCAGCTTAGCGGAGGGGTTGGGTGAAAAACTGTTTTTT. It translates to CASSLAEGLGEKLFF.

On this clone: At the DNA level, this CDR3 is encoded by other sequences in the same sample as well. The J gene is TRBJ1-1, the V gene TRBV7-9, with D perhaps matching TRBD1 (6 bases). There are 12 residues in the CDR3. V was cut by 5 bases and J by 7 bases, with 11 bases left in between. Per germline, CDR1 SEHNR and CDR2 FQNEAQ (reference sequence). CDR3 bases: TGTGCCAGCAGCCTAGGACAGCTTGAAGCTTTCTTT. Translated: CASSLGQLEAFF.

The gene calls are TRBV12-2 and TRBJ2-7; the DNA was not used to check the table's D call, TRBD2. TRBV12-2 is flagged as a pseudogene. The CDR3 is made up of 14 amino acids. The DNA of the CDR3 is TGTGCAAGTCGCTTCACTAGCGGTGCCTACGAGCAGTACTTC. It yields the protein CASRFTSGAYEQYF.

This clone appeared a few times. The chain couples TRBV5-5 to TRBJ2-3, with D unresolved. Germline-derived CDR1 and CDR2 are SGHKS and YYEKEE (reference sequence). The V gene lost 1 base and the J gene lost 2 bases, with 14 bases spanning the gap. This CDR3 contains 16 residues. CDR3 bases: TGTGCCAGCAGCTTGCTAGATGGCGGTACCACAGATACGCAGTATTTT. It specifies CASSLLDGGTTDTQYF.

V is TRBV2 and J is TRBJ1-3, with D possibly matching TRBD1 (6 bases). Trimming removed 4 bases from V and 4 bases from J, with 17 bases in between. This CDR3 contains 16 residues. The germline V gene has CDR1 SNHLY and CDR2 FYNNEI. Here the CDR3 DNA reads TGTGCCAGCAGTGTGGGTGAAACAGGGTTCGGAAACACCATATATTTT. This encodes CASSVGETGFGNTIYF.

The chain recombines TRBV27 with TRBJ1-5, with TRBD1 matching 12 bases. Germline V gene lookup returns CDR1 MNHEY and CDR2 SMNVEV (reference sequence). The CDR3 spans 18 residues. The trim removed 6 bases at V and 1 base at J, leaving 10 bases unmatched. The DNA of the CDR3 is TGTGCCAGCAGGTTAGGGACAGGGGGCGCTTACAGCAATCAGCCCCAGCATTTT. The encoded protein is CASRLGTGGAYSNQPQHF.

J is TRBJ1-4 and V is TRBV28; D possibly corresponds to TRBD1 (6 bases). This CDR3 is 14 amino acids long. The V and J ends lost 5 bases and 4 bases respectively, with 11 bases between them. Germline-derived CDR1 and CDR2 are MDHEN and SYDVKM. In DNA, the CDR3 is TGTGCCAGCAGTCGGACAGAAATTAATGAAAAACTGTTTTTT. It yields the protein CASSRTEINEKLFF.

This clone has just one count. The chain couples TRBV28 to TRBJ2-7; 7 bases are a match to TRBD1. The CDR3 length is 14 residues. The ends lost 6 bases at V and 3 bases at J; junction bases unmatched: 8. Germline V CDR1 and CDR2: MDHEN, SYDVKM. The CDR3 loop is CASSPPWTGYEQYF. CDR3 DNA sequence: TGTGCCAGCAGCCCTCCCTGGACAGGCTACGAGCAGTACTTC.

This clone was detected once. The chain combines TRBV6-1 with TRBJ2-1, with D possibly TRBD1 on 5 matching bases. Germline CDR1 MNHNS, CDR2 SASEGT. The germline V and J ends were trimmed by 2 bases and 5 bases, with 13 bases remaining between them. This CDR3 region has 15 residues. Here the CDR3 reads CASSESLGVNNEQFF. CDR3 DNA sequence: TGTGCCAGCAGTGAATCCTTAGGGGTTAACAATGAGCAGTTCTTC.

The chain links TRBV29-1 to TRBJ1-1; TRBD1 agrees at 7 bases. With V trimmed by 6 bases and J by 7 bases, 8 bases remained unmatched. This CDR3 has 12 amino acids. The germline gives CDR1 SQVTM, CDR2 ANQGSEA. The chain's CDR3 is CSVQTGFNEAFF. CDR3 nucleotide sequence: TGCAGCGTCCAGACAGGGTTTAATGAAGCTTTCTTT.

This clone appeared once. This chain connects TRBV28 to TRBJ1-2; D ambiguous. From germline, CDR1 is MDHEN and CDR2 SYDVKM. Trimming removed 5 bases at V and 3 bases at J, with 13 bases between. CDR3 length equals 14 residues. CDR3 region: CASSKTQWDYGYTF. As DNA, the CDR3 is TGTGCCAGCAGTAAGACACAATGGGACTATGGCTACACCTTC.

The rearrangement uses TRBV14 and TRBJ2-7, with D unresolved. Looked up from germline, CDR1 is SGHDN and CDR2 is FVKESK. This CDR3 has 13 residues. V dropped 3 bases and J dropped 2 bases, with 8 bases sitting between them. CDR3 nucleotide sequence: TGTGCCAGCAGCCACTATAGTACCTACGAGCAGTACTTC. It translates to CASSHYSTYEQYF.

This clone was recorded once. This rearrangement joins TRBV7-9 to TRBJ2-1; 14 bases map to TRBD2. With V trimmed by 3 bases and J by 8 bases, 0 bases remained unmatched. CDR1 SEHNR and CDR2 FQNEAQ come from the germline V gene (reference sequence). The CDR3 runs to 14 residues. Here the CDR3 reads CASSLGLAGDEQFF. The CDR3 coding sequence is TGTGCCAGCAGCTTGGGACTAGCGGGAGATGAGCAGTTCTTC. The full variable domain, in which reference TRBV7-9 and TRBJ2-1 provide the parts outside the CDR3, is DTGVSQNPRHKITKRGQNVTFRCDPISEHNRLYWYRQTLGQGPEFLTYFQNEAQLEKSRLLSDRFSAERPKGSFSTLEIQRTEQGDSAMYLCASSLGLAGDEQFFGPGTRLTVL.

The chain recombines TRBV27 with TRBJ2-7; D may be TRBD1 or TRBD2 (5 bases each). V gave up 1 base and J gave up 2 bases, with 12 bases separating them. The CDR3 consists of 15 residues. Germline values: CDR1 MNHEY, CDR2 SMNVEV (reference sequence). The CDR3 DNA is TGTGCCAGCAGTTTATTCCCGGGACGACCCTACGAGCAGTACTTC. Its protein product is CASSLFPGRPYEQYF.

V is TRBV7-8 and J is TRBJ2-7, with D maybe TRBD2 (7 bases). V was clipped by 5 bases and J by 7 bases, with 21 bases between them. Germline values: CDR1 SGHVS, CDR2 FQNEAQ. The CDR3 covers 15 residues. The CDR3 is CASSIPRGRAEEQYF. The DNA for the CDR3 is TGTGCCAGCAGCATCCCAAGGGGGAGGGCTGAAGAGCAGTACTTC.

A word on this clone: Distinct nucleotide sequences in the sample also encode this CDR3. J is TRBJ2-7 and V is TRBV28; the D is unclear. Per the germline V gene, CDR1 is MDHEN and CDR2 is SYDVKM. This CDR3 is built from 11 residues. Deletions cut 6 bases from V and 3 bases from J, with 6 bases between. CDR3: CASRGFYEQYF. The DNA for the CDR3 is TGTGCCAGCAGGGGGTTCTACGAGCAGTACTTC.

The rearrangement links TRBV6-1 to TRBJ1-5; TRBD1 is a possible D gene (5 bases). Germline V lookup: CDR1 MNHNS, CDR2 SASEGT. This CDR3 comprises 15 residues. The V end lost 3 bases, the J end lost 7 bases, and 16 bases lay between the germline ends. The CDR3 coding sequence is TGTGCCAGCAGTGAGTCCGGGGCTCCGGGACAGCCCCAGCATTTT. Amino acid sequence: CASSESGAPGQPQHF.

Of note for this clone: Other DNA sequences in this sample translate to the same CDR3. The rearrangement uses TRBV7-9 and TRBJ2-7; weak D call: TRBD2 (5 bases). Trimming shortened V by 5 bases and J by 6 bases, and 11 bases separated the two germline ends. The CDR3 runs to 12 residues. Per germline, CDR1 SEHNR and CDR2 FQNEAQ (reference sequence). CDR3 sequence: CASSLGSREQYF. For the CDR3, the DNA is TGTGCCAGCAGCCTGGGGAGCCGCGAGCAGTACTTC.